The 28 T cell receptor beta chains below all came from one sample that was sequenced in a study of blood T cell repertoires in COVID-19. Profiled with immunoSEQ multiplex PCR; TCRdb holds only in-frame clones, not every one. The repertoire holds 350,000 to 450,000 clones, with approximately 90% as singletons. The sample comprised PBMCs or T cells enriched from blood (not recorded which). The receptors were gathered from a woman aged 40-49 years who had been exposed to COVID-19.

CDR3 in amino acids: CASRNPPPGQGTDGYTF. CDR3 sequence (DNA): TGTGCCAGCAGGAACCCACCGCCGGGACAGGGAACTGATGGCTACACCTTC. This chain joins TRBV27 and TRBJ1-2, with 9 bases aligning to TRBD1. The CDR3 extends over 17 amino acids. Unmatched junction bases numbered 17, after V lost 6 bases and J lost 6 bases. In germline, CDR1 is MNHEY, CDR2 SMNVEV (reference sequence).

The chain is built from TRBV18 and TRBJ2-7; perhaps TRBD2 as D (5 bases). Germline V CDR1 and CDR2: KGHSH, LQKENI. Deletions cut 3 bases from V and 3 bases from J, with 12 bases between. There are 14 residues in the CDR3. This CDR3 reads CASSPTSSLYEQYF. CDR3 DNA: TGTGCCAGCTCACCCACTAGTAGTCTCTACGAGCAGTACTTC.

The count of this clone is one. The J gene is TRBJ2-1, the V gene TRBV9; 8 nucleotides match TRBD2. The length of the CDR3 is 14 residues. Germline CDR1 and CDR2: SGDLS and YYNGEE. Trimming took 0 bases from V and 5 from J; bases not matched to a gene: 1. The CDR3 DNA is TGTGCCAGCAGCGTAGCGGGAGGGAACAATGAGCAGTTCTTC. Its translation: CASSVAGGNNEQFF.

This chain uses TRBV6-6 with TRBJ1-6; D call uncertain. The V gene's germline CDR1 is MNHNY and CDR2 SVGAGI (reference sequence). CDR3 length: 15 residues. Trimming took 7 bases from V and 3 from J, leaving 13 bases between them. Written as DNA, the CDR3 is TGTGCCAGCATTGGAGCTGCGCTCTATAATTCACCCCTCCACTTT. Protein product: CASIGAALYNSPLHF.

This chain links TRBV19 with TRBJ1-5; 7 bases line up with TRBD1. CDR1 is LNHDA and CDR2 is SQIVND in the germline V gene (reference sequence). V was clipped by 9 bases and J by 10 bases; unmatched bases: 18. This CDR3 contains 15 residues. The CDR3: CASSTLGQPPGPQHF. CDR3 nucleotides: TGTGCCAGCTCTACCCTGGGACAGCCCCCAGGTCCCCAGCATTTT.

V is TRBV28 and J is TRBJ1-4, with D maybe TRBD1 (6 bases). Trimming stripped 6 bases from V and 3 bases from J, with 14 bases between. The CDR3 is 15 residues long. Germline loops: CDR1 MDHEN, CDR2 SYDVKM. The CDR3 loop reads CASSFSTGSNEKLFF. DNA for the CDR3: TGTGCCAGCAGCTTCTCGACAGGTTCTAATGAAAAACTGTTTTTT.

The chain employs TRBV5-1 and TRBJ2-5; 8 bases match TRBD2. The CDR3 runs to 15 residues. Germline values: CDR1 SGHRS, CDR2 YFSETQ. With 0 bases clipped from V and 4 bases from J, the junction kept 5 bases outside the gene matches. CDR3 sequence (DNA): TGCGCCAGCAGCTTGGCCTTTCGGGGGGGAGAGACCCAGTACTTC. It yields the protein CASSLAFRGGETQYF.

This chain uses TRBV14 with TRBJ2-5; D perhaps matches TRBD2 (6 bases). CDR3 size: 14 residues. Germline CDR1 reads SGHDN; CDR2 reads FVKESK. Trimming shortened V by 1 base and J by 7 bases, and 13 bases separated the two germline ends. CDR3 DNA: TGTGCCAGCAGCCAAGGGAGGGCCCTGTGGACCCAGTACTTC. Encoded protein: CASSQGRALWTQYF.

The chain has TRBV10-3 and TRBJ2-3; no clear D. V was trimmed by 0 bases and J by 11 bases, leaving 18 bases between them. Per the germline V gene, CDR1 is ENHRY and CDR2 is SYGVKD. This CDR3 region has 15 residues. CDR3 residues: CAISESSGAAIGQYF. CDR3 in DNA: TGTGCCATCAGTGAGTCGTCTGGAGCCGCTATAGGGCAGTATTTT.

V and J are TRBV27 and TRBJ1-1, with D possibly matching TRBD1 (5 bases). This CDR3 comprises 13 residues. Between the trimmed V and J ends, which lost 5 bases and 4 bases, there was a span of 11 bases. Per germline, CDR1 MNHEY and CDR2 SMNVEV (reference sequence). This chain's CDR3 is CASSRRGVTEAFF. CDR3 DNA: TGTGCCAGCAGTCGAAGGGGTGTCACTGAAGCTTTCTTT.

The rearrangement joins TRBV6-2 or TRBV6-3 to TRBJ2-1; 8 nucleotides line up with TRBD1. Germline V gives CDR1 MNHEY, CDR2 SVGEGT. The CDR3 is made up of 18 amino acids. J was trimmed by 6 bases and V by 5 bases; bases with no gene match: 18. The CDR3 region is CASSRDRKKELSVNEQFF. For the CDR3, the DNA is TGTGCCAGCAGTCGGGACAGGAAAAAAGAGTTATCGGTCAATGAGCAGTTCTTC.

The gene calls are TRBV20-1 and TRBJ1-2, with D hard to call. V shed 3 bases and J shed 0 bases, with 8 bases lying between them. CDR3 size: 13 residues. The germline CDR1 and CDR2 sequences are DFQATT and SNEGSKA (reference sequence). The CDR3 DNA reads TGCAGTGCTAGTCAGTTTGCTAACTATGGCTACACCTTC. It yields the protein CSASQFANYGYTF.

This clone appeared once. This chain connects TRBV2 to TRBJ1-2; 8 bases line up with TRBD1. V lost 8 bases and J lost 8; bases outside the gene matches: 16. The CDR3 totals 15 residues. Per germline, CDR1 SNHLY and CDR2 FYNNEI. The CDR3: CASAPRTGSRVGYTF. CDR3 DNA sequence: TGTGCCAGCGCCCCCCGGACAGGGAGCCGGGTAGGCTACACCTTC.

V usage is TRBV6-2 or TRBV6-3 and J usage is TRBJ2-1, with TRBD2 matching over 7 bases. The V gene end was trimmed by 6 bases and the J gene end by 1 base; junction bases not matched to a gene: 12. CDR3 length: 17 residues. The germline V gene encodes CDR1 MNHEY and CDR2 SVGEGT. CDR3 bases: TGTGCCAGCAGCTCCCCCCCGACTAGCTTGTCCTACAATGAGCAGTTCTTC. Encoded protein: CASSSPPTSLSYNEQFF.

The chain combines TRBV5-1 with TRBJ1-2; D possibly corresponds to TRBD1 (6 bases). Germline V gene data show CDR1 as SGHRS and CDR2 as YFSETQ. V lost 5 bases, J lost 3 bases, and 11 bases lay in between. This CDR3 has 13 amino acids. This chain's CDR3 is CASRSKGDYGYTF. CDR3 nucleotides: TGCGCCAGCAGAAGTAAGGGGGACTATGGCTACACCTTC.

The sample holds one count of this clone. V usage is TRBV19 and J usage is TRBJ1-2, with unresolved D. The CDR3 has 13 amino acids. Trimming took off 3 bases at V and 6 bases at J, with 11 bases between the two ends. Germline loops: CDR1 LNHDA, CDR2 SQIVND (reference sequence). CDR3 protein: CASSIRGDDGYTF. DNA for the CDR3: TGTGCCAGTAGTATCCGGGGAGACGATGGCTACACCTTC.

This clone appeared once. The chain joins TRBV7-6 to TRBJ2-5, with a possible D match to TRBD2 (7 bases). The CDR3 is made up of 16 amino acids. Per germline, CDR1 SGHVS and CDR2 FNYEAQ. Between the trimmed V and J ends, which lost 0 bases and 4 bases, there was a span of 15 bases. CDR3 sequence reads: CASSLAAGGQSETQYF. The DNA of the CDR3 is TGTGCCAGCAGCTTAGCGGCCGGGGGGCAGTCAGAGACCCAGTACTTC. The whole variable domain, remainder taken from reference TRBV7-6 and TRBJ2-5, is GAGVSQSPRYKVTKRGQDVALRCDPISGHVSLYWYRQALGQGPEFLTYFNYEAQQDKSGLPNDRFSAERPEGSISTLTIQRTEQRDSAMYRCASSLAAGGQSETQYFGPGTRLLVL.

The chain couples TRBV7-9 to TRBJ2-1; D remains ambiguous. Trimming shortened V by 5 bases and J by 10 bases, and 18 bases separated the two germline ends. The CDR3 loop spans 14 amino acids. Looked up from germline, CDR1 is SEHNR and CDR2 is FQNEAQ (reference sequence). Here the CDR3 reads CASSPDTWIVEQFF. As DNA, the CDR3 is TGTGCCAGCAGCCCCGACACCTGGATCGTCGAGCAGTTCTTC.

The rearrangement uses TRBV7-9 and TRBJ1-1; D unresolved. There are 13 residues in the CDR3. V gave up 1 base and J gave up 8 bases, with 11 bases separating them. Germline values: CDR1 SEHNR, CDR2 FQNEAQ (reference sequence). The CDR3 here is CASSLEKSMEAFF. The CDR3 coding sequence is TGTGCCAGCAGCTTAGAGAAGTCTATGGAAGCTTTCTTT.

This clone occurred a few times. V usage is TRBV18 and J usage is TRBJ1-1; 9 nucleotides align to TRBD1. The CDR3 is made up of 15 amino acids. The junction had 0 bases not matched to a gene; V was cut back by 0 bases and J by 1 base. Germline CDR1 KGHSH, CDR2 LQKENI. The CDR3 DNA is TGTGCCAGCTCACCACCGGACAGGGGGAACACTGAAGCTTTCTTT. It specifies CASSPPDRGNTEAFF.

The chain recombines TRBV7-3 with TRBJ1-6, with TRBD1 as a possible D gene (5 bases). The germline gives CDR1 SGHTA, CDR2 FQGTGA. The V and J ends lost 1 base and 9 bases respectively, with 10 bases between them. The CDR3 extends over 14 amino acids. Here the CDR3 DNA reads TGTGCCAGCAGCTTAAACACGGGGGTTTCACCCCTCCACTTT. Translating gives CASSLNTGVSPLHF.

The V and J genes are TRBV7-2 and TRBJ1-1; D gene unclear. Trimming took 3 bases from V and 4 from J, leaving 12 bases between them. Germline loops: CDR1 SGHTA, CDR2 FQGNSA. The CDR3 has 14 residues. The CDR3 DNA sequence: TGTGCCAGCAGCTTGCGGGATGAGGGCACTGAAGCTTTCTTT. Translated: CASSLRDEGTEAFF.

This clone is a singleton in its sample. This chain links TRBV5-4 with TRBJ2-1; 12 bases fit TRBD2. V dropped 5 bases and J dropped 7; count of bases not matched to a gene: 1. CDR1 and CDR2 from the germline V gene are SGHNT and YYREEE (reference sequence). The CDR3 length is 13 residues. This chain's CDR3 is CASRLAGGNEQFF. The CDR3 nucleotides are TGTGCCAGCAGACTAGCGGGGGGTAATGAGCAGTTCTTC.

The chain recombines TRBV11-3 with TRBJ1-1; tentatively, D is TRBD1 (5 bases). Trimming stripped 1 base from V and 6 bases from J, with 12 bases between. CDR3 size: 14 residues. Looked up from germline, CDR1 is SGHNT and CDR2 is YENEEA. CDR3 nucleotide sequence: TGTGCCAGCAGCTTAGGTTCGACAGTACCTGAAGCTTTCTTT. Amino acid sequence: CASSLGSTVPEAFF.

The chain has TRBV9 and TRBJ2-5; TRBD2 agrees at 11 bases. The CDR3 totals 17 residues. CDR1 SGDLS and CDR2 YYNGEE come from the germline V gene. V gave up 3 bases and J gave up 2 bases; unmatched junction bases: 9. The CDR3 protein is CASSAFNLAGGQETQYF. In DNA form, the CDR3 reads TGTGCCAGCAGCGCCTTTAACCTAGCGGGAGGACAAGAGACCCAGTACTTC. Full variable domain (missing parts from reference TRBV9 and TRBJ2-5): DSGVTQTPKHLITATGQRVTLRCSPRSGDLSVYWYQQSLDQGLQFLIQYYNGEERAKGNILERFSAQQFPDLHSELNLSSLELGDSALYFCASSAFNLAGGQETQYFGPGTRLLVL.

This chain joins TRBV5-5 and TRBJ2-2, with a weak D call TRBD1 (5 bases). The CDR3 spans 16 residues. Germline loops: CDR1 SGHKS, CDR2 YYEKEE (reference sequence). Trimming took off 2 bases at V and 0 bases at J, with 11 bases between the two ends. Here the CDR3 DNA reads TGTGCCAGCAGCTTCGAGACAGACGCGAACACCGGGGAGCTGTTTTTT. Its protein is CASSFETDANTGELFF. Variable domain in full (rest from reference TRBV5-5 and TRBJ2-2): DAGVTQSPTHLIKTRGQQVTLRCSPISGHKSVSWYQQVLGQGPQFIFQYYEKEERGRGNFPDRFSARQFPNYSSELNVNALLLGDSALYLCASSFETDANTGELFFGEGSRLTVL.

Only one count was recorded for this clone. The chain uses TRBV7-9 and TRBJ1-4; 7 bases align to TRBD1. The CDR3 consists of 16 residues. The trim removed 0 bases at V and 2 bases at J, leaving 3 bases unmatched. Germline assignment: CDR1 SEHNR and CDR2 FQNEAQ (reference sequence). The CDR3 protein is CASSLALTGTNEKLFF. The CDR3 DNA reads TGTGCCAGCAGCTTAGCTCTGACAGGGACTAATGAAAAACTGTTTTTT.

This chain joins TRBV6-5 and TRBJ1-1, with 7 bases matching TRBD1. Germline CDR1 reads MNHEY; CDR2 reads SVGAGI. The CDR3 has 13 amino acids. Trimming cost V 6 bases and J 6 bases; bases outside gene matches: 7. CDR3 coding DNA: TGTGCCAGCAGGGGGACAGACCTTTCTGAAGCTTTCTTT. Protein product: CASRGTDLSEAFF.